This TCR beta chain came from a study of blood T cell repertoires in COVID-19. Study-wide background: Samples taken during acute and convalescent COVID-19 were collected in the United States, Italy and Spain. The analysed material was cDNA or gDNA that came from T cells, B-cell-depleted T cells, or PBMCs.

Germline V lookup: CDR1 MNHNS, CDR2 SASEGT. The CDR3 extends over 15 amino acids. The V end lost 3 bases, the J end lost 2 bases, and 11 bases lay between the germline ends. A few counts support this clone. In the authors' methods: Reference gene primer amplification gave nucleated cell count estimates. Profiling relied on immunoSEQ multiplex PCR, and the TCRdb table lists in-frame clones only, not all of them. The V and J calls and clone size were taken over from that table, and D and trimming were inferred from the DNA. This sample has under 350,000 clones, with around 84% found just once. The sample was peripheral blood. The chain combines TRBV6-1 with TRBJ1-5, with D possibly TRBD1 on 6 matching bases. This receptor was taken from a man aged 65 to 85 with acute or convalescent COVID-19. The CDR3 loop is CASSDRGSGNQPQHF. The CDR3 DNA is TGTGCCAGCAGTGACAGGGGAAGCGGCAATCAGCCCCAGCATTTT.